This TCR beta chain appears in the sequencing data of a study of CD8 T cells in ankylosing spondylitis (dated 2017 in TCRdb). Some background on the complete study: The study profiled T cell receptor beta repertoires in healthy donors and ankylosing spondylitis patients to find disease-linked TCR variants. Peripheral blood was sampled, and synovial fluid was also collected from ankylosing spondylitis patients. The whole study cohort included 85 to 120 healthy donors and 20 to 30 ankylosing spondylitis patients.

The listed sequencing device is Illumina HiSeq 2500. Quantitative 5'-RACE with molecular barcodes was the method used to prepare the TCR beta libraries. On the study's bioinformatics: A new computational method, built on a probabilistic model of VDJ rearrangement, was used to identify disease-linked TCR variants. TCRdb reworked the public reads: Q25 trimming with fastp, MiXCR clone assembly, productive beta chains retained. Each entry merges the rows of one CDR3 protein and shows their most common DNA and genes. For this entry, the V and J calls and clone size follow TCRdb and not the study's own pipeline. The sample table holds about 96,000 distinct CDR3 sequences, of which around 26% were seen once. In total, the top ten clones hold around 60% of the sample. This clonotype has only a few counts. Its recognized antigen is unknown. No much larger clone exists at a distance of one base, and base qualities are not known.

Broader findings and caveats from the paper: A TCR beta motif of about 8 highly homologous amino acid variants appeared characteristic of blood from ankylosing spondylitis patients. A CD8+ phenotype was shown by the disease-linked clones, which were found at relatively low frequencies in peripheral blood. Some of the motif variants had been reported before in the synovial fluid and blood of reactive arthritis patients, a finding that suggests common disease-initiation mechanisms. The disease-linked clones were reported as significantly enriched in matched synovial fluid samples from ankylosing spondylitis patients.

The germline V gene provides CDR1 MNHEY and CDR2 SVGAGI. Trimming costs V 2 bases and J 5 bases, and their ends lie 11 bases apart. The CDR3 covers 14 residues, taking in both the cysteine and the phenylalanine. Here the CDR3 DNA is all that survives: 42 bases in frame from base 1. The clonotype originates from a male donor with ankylosing spondylitis or in good health (not recorded which). The V and J genes are TRBV6-5 and TRBJ2-3; tentative D gene TRBD1, with 6 bases matching. The sample was blood, either unsorted or a sorted T cell fraction (not recorded which). The sequence in DNA is TGTGCCAGCAGTTACGAGGGGGAACAAGATACGCAGTATTTT. It encodes CASSYEGEQDTQYF.